One T cell receptor (beta chain) is described in this entry. The sample belongs to a study of blood T cell repertoires in COVID-19. The overall study: Material from acute and convalescent COVID-19 was sourced from the United States, Italy and Spain. T cells, B-cell-depleted T cells, or PBMCs supplied cDNA or gDNA.

In the source study's methods: The authors estimated nucleated cell counts from reference gene primer amplification. This table comes from immunoSEQ multiplex PCR, and its TCRdb copy is limited to in-frame clones, with some not included. That table is the source of V, J and clone size, and D and trimming were worked out from the DNA. The table lists roughly 11,000 clones, 75% to 90% of them singletons. The ends lost 2 bases at V and 0 bases at J; junction bases unmatched: 10. Germline values: CDR1 SGHVS, CDR2 FQNEAQ. This CDR3 region has 19 residues. The sequence was collected from a human donor in a cohort sampled during active COVID-19. Sequencing used peripheral blood. The V gene is TRBV7-8, the J gene TRBJ2-4, with 10 nucleotides matching TRBD1. The chain's CDR3 is CASSLRLGQGKLAKNIQYF. The CDR3 region has the DNA TGTGCCAGCAGCTTACGTTTGGGACAGGGGAAATTAGCCAAAAACATTCAGTACTTC.